These T cell receptor beta chains were read from a single sample in a study of T-cell reconstitution after alpha-beta-depleted transplantation in children. TCRdb re-analysed the PCR reads in MiXCR, keeping a single row per CDR3 protein. The data show roughly 200,000 distinct CDR3 sequences, with around 7% seen just once and about 6% held by the top ten. The sequencing used PBMCs, collected before TCRalphabeta/CD19-depleted stem cell transplant. These receptors originate from a boy under 10 years old with acute lymphoblastic leukemia, due to receive a stem cell transplant. The CDR3 runs from the conserved cysteine through the conserved F or W. Fields, in order: V gene, J gene, D gene, CDR3 length, clone size, CDR3 DNA, CDR3 protein. D genes are given only for firm matches. Some rows mark clone size as missing; the rest say once, few, many or name a class of expanded clone.

v_gene: TRBV20-1
j_gene: TRBJ2-7
d_gene: TRBD1
len: 14
abundance: many
CDR3nt: TGCAGTGCTAGGTTCCCGGGACAGGGTTACGAGCAGTACTTC
CDR3aa: CSARFPGQGYEQYF

v_gene: TRBV7-6
j_gene: TRBJ2-7
d_gene: TRBD1
len: 16
abundance: -
CDR3nt: TGTGCCAGCAGCCCGGACGCCGGGACAGGGGCTATCGAGCAGTACTTC
CDR3aa: CASSPDAGTGAIEQYF

v_gene: TRBV20-1
j_gene: TRBJ2-5
d_gene: -
len: 13
abundance: few
CDR3nt: TGCAGTGCTACAGGACAGAAGCAAGAGACCCAGTACTTC
CDR3aa: CSATGQKQETQYF

v_gene: TRBV29-1
j_gene: TRBJ2-5
d_gene: -
len: 12
abundance: many
CDR3nt: TGCAGCGTTGGGGACATTTGGAAGACCCAGTACTTC
CDR3aa: CSVGDIWKTQYF

v_gene: TRBV20-1
j_gene: TRBJ1-2
d_gene: -
len: 9
abundance: many
CDR3nt: TGCAGTGCTCAAGATGGCTACACCTTC
CDR3aa: CSAQDGYTF

v_gene: TRBV20-1
j_gene: TRBJ2-1
d_gene: TRBD1
len: 14
abundance: many
CDR3nt: TGCAGTGCTCTCACAGGGGGATCCTACAATGAGCAGTTCTTC
CDR3aa: CSALTGGSYNEQFF

v_gene: TRBV12-3/TRBV12-4
j_gene: TRBJ1-3
d_gene: TRBD1
len: 13
abundance: many
CDR3nt: TGTGCCAGCAGACAGGGGGCCGAAAACACCATATATTTT
CDR3aa: CASRQGAENTIYF

v_gene: TRBV29-1
j_gene: TRBJ2-1
d_gene: -
len: 12
abundance: -
CDR3nt: TGCAGCGTTGTCGAGGGGCGCATTGAGCAGTTCTTC
CDR3aa: CSVVEGRIEQFF

v_gene: TRBV7-2
j_gene: TRBJ2-5
d_gene: TRBD2
len: 15
abundance: few
CDR3nt: TGTGCCAGCAGTTCGGGTTCGGGGGGGCGAGAGACCCAGTACTTC
CDR3aa: CASSSGSGGRETQYF

v_gene: TRBV10-3
j_gene: TRBJ2-5
d_gene: -
len: 14
abundance: many
CDR3nt: TGTGCCATCAGATTCGATGGGGAGCCGGAGACCCAGTACTTC
CDR3aa: CAIRFDGEPETQYF

v_gene: TRBV5-1
j_gene: TRBJ2-1
d_gene: -
len: 16
abundance: many
CDR3nt: TGCGCCAGCAGCTTGGGAGGCGGAGGTTCCTACAATGAGCAGTTCTTC
CDR3aa: CASSLGGGGSYNEQFF

v_gene: TRBV4-3
j_gene: TRBJ2-1
d_gene: TRBD2
len: 13
abundance: many
CDR3nt: TGCGCCAGCAGCCAAGTGACTAGCGCTGAGCAGTTCTTC
CDR3aa: CASSQVTSAEQFF

v_gene: TRBV7-6
j_gene: TRBJ2-1
d_gene: -
len: 14
abundance: -
CDR3nt: TGTGCCAGCAGCTTAGTAGCGTACCCAAACGAGCAGTTCTTC
CDR3aa: CASSLVAYPNEQFF